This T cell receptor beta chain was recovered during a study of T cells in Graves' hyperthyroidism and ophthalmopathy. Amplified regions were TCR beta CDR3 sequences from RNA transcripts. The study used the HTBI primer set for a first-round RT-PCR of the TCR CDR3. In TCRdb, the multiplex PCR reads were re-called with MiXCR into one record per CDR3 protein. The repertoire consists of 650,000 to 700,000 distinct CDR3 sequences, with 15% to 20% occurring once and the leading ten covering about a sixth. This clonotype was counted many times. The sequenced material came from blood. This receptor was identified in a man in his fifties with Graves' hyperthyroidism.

The CDR3 coding sequence is TGTGCCAGCAGTTTAGCAGGGGCGGGCACCGGGGAGCTGTTTTTT. Protein sequence: CASSLAGAGTGELFF. The gene calls are TRBV28 and TRBJ2-2; the D gene is possibly TRBD1 (6 bases). This CDR3 spans 15 amino acids. V was trimmed by 2 bases and J by 4 bases, leaving 11 bases between them. Germline V lookup: CDR1 MDHEN, CDR2 SYDVKM.